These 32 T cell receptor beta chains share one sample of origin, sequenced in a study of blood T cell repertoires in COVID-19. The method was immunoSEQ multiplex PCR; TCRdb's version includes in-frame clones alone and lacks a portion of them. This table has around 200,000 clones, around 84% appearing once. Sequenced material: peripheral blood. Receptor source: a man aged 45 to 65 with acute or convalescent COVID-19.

The CDR3 is CASSLMTGNTEAFF. CDR3 in DNA: TGTGCCAGCAGCTTAATGACAGGGAACACTGAAGCTTTCTTT. The chain is built from TRBV6-5 and TRBJ1-1, with D tentatively TRBD1 (6 bases). The CDR3 consists of 14 residues. CDR1 and CDR2 (germline): MNHEY, SVGAGI. V gave up 6 bases and J gave up 1 base, with 12 bases separating them.

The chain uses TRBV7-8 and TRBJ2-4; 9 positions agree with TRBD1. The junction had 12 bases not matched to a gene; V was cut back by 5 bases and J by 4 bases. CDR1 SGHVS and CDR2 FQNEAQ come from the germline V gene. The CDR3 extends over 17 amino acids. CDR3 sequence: CASSPHRGRVSKNIQYF. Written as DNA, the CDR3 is TGTGCCAGCAGCCCCCACAGGGGGCGAGTCTCAAAAAACATTCAGTACTTC.

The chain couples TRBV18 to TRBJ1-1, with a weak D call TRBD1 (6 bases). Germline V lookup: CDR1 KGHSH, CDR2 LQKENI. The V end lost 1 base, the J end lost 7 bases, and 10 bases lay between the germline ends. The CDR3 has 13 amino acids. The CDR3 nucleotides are TGTGCCAGCTCACCACGGGGAGGGGGTGAAGCTTTCTTT. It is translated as CASSPRGGGEAFF.

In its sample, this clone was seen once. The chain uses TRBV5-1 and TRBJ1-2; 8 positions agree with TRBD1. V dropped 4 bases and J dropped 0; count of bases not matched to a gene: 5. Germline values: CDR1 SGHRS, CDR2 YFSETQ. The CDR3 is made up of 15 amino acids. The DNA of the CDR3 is TGCGCCAGCAGCCCATGGACAGGGACTAACTATGGCTACACCTTC. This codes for CASSPWTGTNYGYTF.

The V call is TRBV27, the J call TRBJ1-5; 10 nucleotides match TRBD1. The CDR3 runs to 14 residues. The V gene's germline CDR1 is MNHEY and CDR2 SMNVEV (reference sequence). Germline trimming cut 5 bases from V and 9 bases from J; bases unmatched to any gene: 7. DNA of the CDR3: TGTGCCAGCAGTCCCCGGGACAGGGGAGGGCCCCAGCATTTT. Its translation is CASSPRDRGGPQHF.

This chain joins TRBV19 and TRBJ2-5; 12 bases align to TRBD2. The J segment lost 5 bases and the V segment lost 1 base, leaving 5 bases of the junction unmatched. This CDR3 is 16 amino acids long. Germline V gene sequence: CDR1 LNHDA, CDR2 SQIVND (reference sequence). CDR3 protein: CASSIGASGGAETQYF. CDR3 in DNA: TGTGCCAGTAGTATAGGTGCTAGCGGGGGGGCCGAGACCCAGTACTTC.

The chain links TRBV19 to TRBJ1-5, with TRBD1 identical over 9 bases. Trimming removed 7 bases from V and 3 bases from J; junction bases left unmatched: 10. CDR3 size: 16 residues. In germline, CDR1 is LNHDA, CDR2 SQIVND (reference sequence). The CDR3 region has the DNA TGTGCCAGTAAGTCAGGGGGACAGGGTCCCAATCAGCCCCAGCATTTT. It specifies CASKSGGQGPNQPQHF.

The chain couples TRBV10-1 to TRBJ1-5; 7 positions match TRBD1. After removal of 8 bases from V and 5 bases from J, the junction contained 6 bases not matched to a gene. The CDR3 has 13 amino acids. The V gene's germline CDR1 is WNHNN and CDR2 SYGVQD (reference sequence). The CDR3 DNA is TGCGCCAGCGAGACAGGGTTCGATCAGCCCCAGCATTTT. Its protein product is CASETGFDQPQHF.

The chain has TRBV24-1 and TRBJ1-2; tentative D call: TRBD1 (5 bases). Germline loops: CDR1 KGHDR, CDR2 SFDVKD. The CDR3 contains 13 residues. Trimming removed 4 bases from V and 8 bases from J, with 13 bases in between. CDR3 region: CATSDQWGGGYTF. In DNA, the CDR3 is TGTGCCACCAGTGACCAATGGGGGGGAGGCTACACCTTC.

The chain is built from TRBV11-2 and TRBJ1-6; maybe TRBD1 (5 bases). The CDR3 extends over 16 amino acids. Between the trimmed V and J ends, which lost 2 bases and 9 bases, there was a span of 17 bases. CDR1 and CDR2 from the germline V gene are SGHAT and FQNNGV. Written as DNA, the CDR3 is TGTGCCAGCAGCTTATCCTATGCGGGGCAGGGTTCACCCCTCCACTTT. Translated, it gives CASSLSYAGQGSPLHF.

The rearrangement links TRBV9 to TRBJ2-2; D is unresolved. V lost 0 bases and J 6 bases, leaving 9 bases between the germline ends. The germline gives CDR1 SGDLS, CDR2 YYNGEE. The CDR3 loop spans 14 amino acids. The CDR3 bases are TGTGCCAGCAGCGTAGTGAGCGTTCCCGGGGAGCTGTTTTTT. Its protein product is CASSVVSVPGELFF.

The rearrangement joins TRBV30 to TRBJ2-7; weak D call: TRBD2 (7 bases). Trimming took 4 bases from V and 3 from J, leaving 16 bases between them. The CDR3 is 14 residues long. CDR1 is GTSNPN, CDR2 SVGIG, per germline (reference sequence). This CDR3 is CAWMGGDIYYEQYF. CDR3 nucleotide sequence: TGTGCCTGGATGGGGGGGGACATTTACTACGAGCAGTACTTC.

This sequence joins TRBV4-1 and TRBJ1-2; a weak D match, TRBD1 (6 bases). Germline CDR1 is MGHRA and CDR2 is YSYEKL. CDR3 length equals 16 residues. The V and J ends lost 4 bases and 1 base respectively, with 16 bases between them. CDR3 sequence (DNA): TGCGCCAGCAGCCTTACTACAGGGCTCCTTAACTATGGCTACACCTTC. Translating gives CASSLTTGLLNYGYTF.

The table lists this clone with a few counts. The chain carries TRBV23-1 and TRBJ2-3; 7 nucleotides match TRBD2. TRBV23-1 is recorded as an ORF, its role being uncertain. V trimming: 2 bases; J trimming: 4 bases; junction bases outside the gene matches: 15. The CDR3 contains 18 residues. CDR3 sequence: CASSQPEGLCLFPDTQYF. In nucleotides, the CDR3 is TGCGCCAGCAGTCAACCTGAGGGACTATGCTTATTCCCAGATACGCAGTATTTT.

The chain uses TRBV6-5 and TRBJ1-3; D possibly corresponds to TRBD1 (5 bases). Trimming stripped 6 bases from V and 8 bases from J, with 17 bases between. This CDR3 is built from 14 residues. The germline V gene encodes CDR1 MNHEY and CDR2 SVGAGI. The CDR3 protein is CASSKTSLGDTIYF. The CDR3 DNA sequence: TGTGCCAGCAGCAAAACAAGCCTAGGGGACACCATATATTTT.

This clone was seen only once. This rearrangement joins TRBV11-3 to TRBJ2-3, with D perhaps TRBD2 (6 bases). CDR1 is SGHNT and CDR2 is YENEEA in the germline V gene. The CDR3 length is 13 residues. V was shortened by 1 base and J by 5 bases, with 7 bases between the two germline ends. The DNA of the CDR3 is TGTGCCAGCAGCTTAGGGGGGGAAGATACGCAGTATTTT. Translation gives CASSLGGEDTQYF.

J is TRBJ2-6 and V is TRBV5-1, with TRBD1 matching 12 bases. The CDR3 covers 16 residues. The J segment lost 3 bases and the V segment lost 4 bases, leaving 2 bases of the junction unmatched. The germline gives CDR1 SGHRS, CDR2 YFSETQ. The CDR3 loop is CASSRDRGRGANVLTF. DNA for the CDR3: TGCGCCAGCAGCCGGGACAGGGGGCGTGGGGCCAACGTCCTGACTTTC.

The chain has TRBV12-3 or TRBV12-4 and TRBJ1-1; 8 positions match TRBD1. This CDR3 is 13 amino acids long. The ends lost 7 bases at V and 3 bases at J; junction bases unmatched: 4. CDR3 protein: CASTPQGDTEAFF. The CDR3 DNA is TGTGCCAGCACCCCACAGGGGGACACTGAAGCTTTCTTT.

DNA for the CDR3: TGTGCCAGCAGCTTAGGGGGTTACGGTTCACCCCTCCACTTT. Translation gives CASSLGGYGSPLHF. V usage is TRBV5-8 and J usage is TRBJ1-6; possible D gene TRBD1, 6 bases. Germline CDR1 reads SGHTS; CDR2 reads YDEGEE. Trimming cost V 2 bases and J 9 bases, with 12 bases left between them. The CDR3 sequence is 14 residues long.

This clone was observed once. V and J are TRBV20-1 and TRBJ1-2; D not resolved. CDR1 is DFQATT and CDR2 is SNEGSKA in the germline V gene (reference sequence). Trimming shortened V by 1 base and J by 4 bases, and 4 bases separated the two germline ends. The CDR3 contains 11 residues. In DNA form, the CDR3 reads TGCAGTGCTAGAGCTGTCTATGGCTACACCTTC. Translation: CSARAVYGYTF.

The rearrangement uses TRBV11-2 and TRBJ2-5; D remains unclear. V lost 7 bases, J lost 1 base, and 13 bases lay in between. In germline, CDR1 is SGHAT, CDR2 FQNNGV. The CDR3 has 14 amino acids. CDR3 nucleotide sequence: TGTGCCAGCAAACCTGAGGCTATCCAAGAGACCCAGTACTTC. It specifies CASKPEAIQETQYF.

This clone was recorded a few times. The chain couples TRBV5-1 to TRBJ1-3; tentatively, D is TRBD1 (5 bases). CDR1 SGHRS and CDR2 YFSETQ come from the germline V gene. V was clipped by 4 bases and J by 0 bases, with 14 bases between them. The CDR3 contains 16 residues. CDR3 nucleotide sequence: TGCGCCAGCAGCCCCTCAGGACAAACCTCTGGAAACACCATATATTTT. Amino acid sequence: CASSPSGQTSGNTIYF.

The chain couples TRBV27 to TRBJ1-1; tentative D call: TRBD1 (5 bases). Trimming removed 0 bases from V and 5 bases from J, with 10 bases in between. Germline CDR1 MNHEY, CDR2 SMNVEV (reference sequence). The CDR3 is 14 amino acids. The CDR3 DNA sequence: TGTGCCAGCAGTTTATCGAAGGGGATGACTGAAGCTTTCTTT. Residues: CASSLSKGMTEAFF.

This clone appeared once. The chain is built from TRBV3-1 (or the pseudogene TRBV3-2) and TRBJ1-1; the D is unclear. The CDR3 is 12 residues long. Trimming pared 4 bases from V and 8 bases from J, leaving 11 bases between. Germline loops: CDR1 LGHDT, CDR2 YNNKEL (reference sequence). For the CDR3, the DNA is TGTGCCAGCAGCCTATACCGGGGAGAAGCTTTCTTT. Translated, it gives CASSLYRGEAFF.

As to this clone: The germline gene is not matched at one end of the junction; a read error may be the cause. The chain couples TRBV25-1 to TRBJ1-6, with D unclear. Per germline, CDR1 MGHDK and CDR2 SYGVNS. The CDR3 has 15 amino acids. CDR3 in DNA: TGTGCCAGCAGTCGGGATTTCTCCCATAATTCACCCCTCCACTTT. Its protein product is CASSRDFSHNSPLHF.

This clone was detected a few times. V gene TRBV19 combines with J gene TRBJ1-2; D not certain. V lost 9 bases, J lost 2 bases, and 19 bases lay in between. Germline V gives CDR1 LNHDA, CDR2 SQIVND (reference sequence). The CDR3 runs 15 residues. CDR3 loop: CASRNSRVSNYGYTF. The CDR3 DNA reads TGTGCCAGCCGAAACTCACGGGTTTCGAACTATGGCTACACCTTC. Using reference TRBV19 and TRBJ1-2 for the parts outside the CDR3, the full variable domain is DGGITQSPKYLFRKEGQNVTLSCEQNLNHDAMYWYRQDPGQGLRLIYYSQIVNDFQKGDIAEGYSVSREKKESFPLTVTSAQKNPTAFYLCASRNSRVSNYGYTFGSGTRLTVV.

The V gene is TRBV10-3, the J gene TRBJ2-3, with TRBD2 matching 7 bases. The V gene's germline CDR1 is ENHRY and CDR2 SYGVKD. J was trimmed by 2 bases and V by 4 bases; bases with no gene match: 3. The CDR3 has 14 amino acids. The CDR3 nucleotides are TGTGCCATCAGTGGGGCGGGGGACACAGATACGCAGTATTTT. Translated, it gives CAISGAGDTDTQYF.

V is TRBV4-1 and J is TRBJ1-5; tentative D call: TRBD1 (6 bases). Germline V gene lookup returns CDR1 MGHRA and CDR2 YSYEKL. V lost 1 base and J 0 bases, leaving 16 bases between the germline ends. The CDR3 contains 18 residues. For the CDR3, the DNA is TGCGCCAGCAGCCAAGTTCCGTTTGCAGGGGATAGCAATCAGCCCCAGCATTTT. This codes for CASSQVPFAGDSNQPQHF.

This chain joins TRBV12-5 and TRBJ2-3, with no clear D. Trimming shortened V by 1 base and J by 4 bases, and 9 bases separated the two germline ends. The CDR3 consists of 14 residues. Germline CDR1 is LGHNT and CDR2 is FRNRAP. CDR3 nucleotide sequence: TGTGCTAGTGGTTTGGGCAACATTGCAGATACGCAGTATTTT. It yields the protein CASGLGNIADTQYF. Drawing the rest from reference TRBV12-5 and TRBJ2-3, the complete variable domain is DARVTQTPRHKVTEMGQEVTMRCQPILGHNTVFWYRQTMMQGLELLAYFRNRAPLDDSGMPKDRFSAEMPDATLATLKIQPSEPRDSAVYFCASGLGNIADTQYFGPGTRLTVL.

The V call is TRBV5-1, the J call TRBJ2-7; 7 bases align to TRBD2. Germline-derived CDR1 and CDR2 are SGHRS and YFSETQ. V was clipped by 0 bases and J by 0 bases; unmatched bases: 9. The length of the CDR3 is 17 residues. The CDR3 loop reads CASSLAGGTASSYEQYF. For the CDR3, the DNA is TGCGCCAGCAGCTTGGCCGGGGGGACGGCGAGCTCCTACGAGCAGTACTTC.

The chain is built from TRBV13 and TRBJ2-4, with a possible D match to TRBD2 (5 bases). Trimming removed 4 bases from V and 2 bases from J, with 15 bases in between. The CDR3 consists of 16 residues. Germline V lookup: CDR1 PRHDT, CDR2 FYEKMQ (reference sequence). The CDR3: CASSSPGIASKNIQYF. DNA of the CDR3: TGTGCCAGCAGCTCTCCCGGGATCGCATCCAAAAACATTCAGTACTTC.

The CDR3 DNA follows: TGTGCCAGCAGTCTTCATGGTACGGGCACTGAAGCTTTCTTT. It encodes CASSLHGTGTEAFF. The chain combines TRBV6-4 with TRBJ1-1; D remains unclear. Trimming removed 5 bases from V and 4 bases from J, with 14 bases in between. CDR3 length equals 14 residues. Germline CDR1 reads MRHNA; CDR2 reads SNTAGT.